These 29 T cell receptor beta chains came from one sample sequenced in a study of CD8+CD57+ T cells in acquired aplastic anemia. It was genomic DNA that served as the template for profiling TCR beta VDJ and CDR3. TCRdb itself ran the reads through MiXCR, one entry per CDR3 protein. The repertoire holds about 190,000 distinct CDR3 sequences, around 65% seen once, with 40% to 55% in the top ten. The source material was sorted CD4+, CD8+, or CD8+CD57+ T cells (not recorded which) from PBMCs. All receptors derive from a human donor with severe aplastic anemia or a healthy control (not recorded which).

This clonotype was seen ten or more times. The chain is built from TRBV4-2 and TRBJ2-7; D unclear. CDR1 is LGHNA, CDR2 YNFKEQ, per germline. V lost 0 bases to trimming and J lost 4 bases, with 22 bases between them. The CDR3 extends over 18 amino acids. The CDR3 is CASSQELAGDSFSYEQYF. The CDR3 DNA follows: TGTGCCAGCAGCCAAGAACTGGCAGGAGACTCCTTTTCTTACGAGCAGTACTTC.

The chain combines TRBV7-3 with TRBJ2-5; 12 positions match TRBD2. The CDR3 is made up of 15 amino acids. V shed 5 bases and J 6 bases; nucleotides not matched to a gene: 7. Germline-derived CDR1 and CDR2 are SGHTA and FQGTGA. CDR3 coding DNA: TGTGCCAGCAGCACGGGGACTAGCGGGTCGCAGACCCAGTACTTC. Amino acids: CASSTGTSGSQTQYF.

V gene TRBV12-3 or TRBV12-4 combines with J gene TRBJ2-7; D is unclear. The CDR3 covers 12 residues. The V end was cut by 8 bases, the J end by 2 bases, with 10 bases between. CDR3 amino acids: CASGRNPYEQYF. CDR3 nucleotides: TGTGCCAGCGGTCGGAATCCCTACGAGCAGTACTTC.

This chain connects TRBV24-1 to TRBJ2-1; D unresolved. V was clipped by 12 bases and J by 7 bases, with 15 bases between them. There are 12 residues in the CDR3. CDR1 is KGHDR, CDR2 SFDVKD, per germline. The CDR3 coding sequence is TGTGCCGTCAACCCGGGTGGGAATGAGCAGTTCTTC. It translates to CAVNPGGNEQFF.

This chain connects TRBV11-2 to TRBJ2-7, with 8 bases lining up with TRBD2. The V and J ends lost 2 bases and 7 bases, in that order; junction bases with no gene match: 10. The germline V gene has CDR1 SGHAT and CDR2 FQNNGV. The CDR3 covers 15 residues. The CDR3 protein is CASSLIAGLPSEQYF. The CDR3 DNA follows: TGTGCCAGCAGCTTAATAGCGGGATTACCGTCGGAGCAGTACTTC.

This clonotype was observed a handful of times. One junction end disagrees with the germline gene, perhaps due to a read error. This rearrangement joins TRBV6-2 or TRBV6-3 to TRBJ2-7; 9 nucleotides line up with TRBD1. CDR1 is MNHEY and CDR2 is SVGEGT in the germline V gene. The CDR3 loop spans 14 amino acids. CDR3 sequence reads: CASSGTGGWYEQYF. The CDR3 DNA follows: TGCGCCAGCAGTGGTACAGGGGGCTGGTACGAGCAGTACTTC.

This rearrangement joins TRBV15 to TRBJ2-1; no clear D gene. The CDR3 runs 15 residues. CDR1 and CDR2 (germline): LNHNV, YYDKDF (reference sequence). The CDR3 loop reads CAPAAKDTRNFAQFF. CDR3 DNA sequence: TGTGCGCCAGCAGCCAAGGATACACGGAACTTTGCGCAGTTCTTC.

This clonotype showed up many times. V usage is TRBV19 and J usage is TRBJ1-1; the D gene is possibly TRBD1 (5 bases). V was trimmed by 3 bases and J by 1 base, leaving 12 bases between them. Germline assignment: CDR1 LNHDA and CDR2 SQIVND (reference sequence). The CDR3 runs to 15 residues. CDR3: CASSIAQGKNTEAFF. CDR3 nucleotide sequence: TGTGCCAGTAGTATCGCCCAGGGAAAGAACACTGAAGCTTTCTTT.

The genes are TRBV7-2 and TRBJ2-7; possible D gene TRBD2, 6 bases. V was trimmed by 11 bases and J by 3 bases, leaving 17 bases between them. Germline V CDR1 and CDR2: SGHTA, FQGNSA. The CDR3 contains 13 residues. CDR3 loop: CASSAPGGYEQYF. Here the CDR3 DNA reads TGTGCCTCCTCGGCCCCCGGGGGCTACGAGCAGTACTTC.

The table lists this clonotype with a count of one. The gene calls are TRBV25-1 and TRBJ1-2; D gene unclear. With 3 bases removed from V and 7 bases from J, the gap between germline ends came to 9 bases. Germline lookup yields CDR1 MGHDK and CDR2 SYGVNS. The CDR3 is made up of 12 amino acids. Here the CDR3 reads CASSETARGYTF. The CDR3 DNA reads TGTGCCAGCAGTGAGACGGCCCGTGGCTACACCTTC.

This clonotype was detected ten times or more. V usage is TRBV7-9 and J usage is TRBJ1-4; D is possibly TRBD1 (6 bases). This CDR3 comprises 11 residues. Germline V gives CDR1 SEHNR, CDR2 FQNEAQ (reference sequence). V lost 6 bases and J 8 bases, leaving 7 bases between the germline ends. CDR3 residues: CASRTGEKLFF. The CDR3, as DNA: TGTGCCAGCAGAACAGGGGAAAAACTGTTTTTT.

This clonotype was detected only a few times. V gene TRBV5-8 combines with J gene TRBJ1-5; D is unclear. The CDR3 length is 12 residues. Germline V gene sequence: CDR1 SGHTS, CDR2 YDEGEE. V was pared by 5 bases and J by 7 bases, with 10 bases between. CDR3: CASSSPPQPQHF. CDR3 coding DNA: TGTGCCAGCAGTTCCCCCCCCCAGCCCCAGCATTTT. The full variable domain, rest sourced from reference TRBV5-8 and TRBJ1-5, is EAGVTQSPTHLIKTRGQQATLRCSPISGHTSVYWYQQALGLGLQFLLWYDEGEERNRGNFPPRFSGRQFPNYSSELNVNALELEDSALYLCASSSPPQPQHFGDGTRLSIL.

This clonotype was observed at least ten times. V usage is TRBV3-1 and J usage is TRBJ2-1, with D possibly being TRBD2 (6 bases). From germline, CDR1 is LGHDT and CDR2 YNNKEL (reference sequence). Trimming removed 0 bases from V and 7 bases from J, with 7 bases in between. The CDR3 has 13 amino acids. CDR3 in DNA: TGTGCCAGCAGCCAAGATGGAGGGAATGAGCAGTTCTTC. Its translation is CASSQDGGNEQFF.

This clonotype was recorded many times. This rearrangement joins TRBV2 to TRBJ2-6, with 12 bases fitting TRBD1. Per the germline V gene, CDR1 is SNHLY and CDR2 is FYNNEI. V lost 6 bases to trimming and J lost 1 base; unmatched junction nucleotides: 7. The CDR3 spans 18 residues. CDR3 DNA: TGTGCCAGCAGCGATGGGACAGGGGGCTTTTCTGGGGCCAACGTCCTGACTTTC. Translated: CASSDGTGGFSGANVLTF.

The rearrangement joins TRBV7-9 to TRBJ1-2, with a possible D match to TRBD1 (5 bases). The CDR3 is made up of 14 amino acids. Looked up from germline, CDR1 is SEHNR and CDR2 is FQNEAQ (reference sequence). The V end lost 5 bases, the J end lost 5 bases, and 15 bases lay between the germline ends. CDR3: CASSRDGGDYGYTF. The CDR3 DNA is TGTGCCAGCAGCCGAGATGGGGGAGATTATGGCTACACCTTC. The whole variable domain, remainder taken from reference TRBV7-9 and TRBJ1-2, is DTGVSQNPRHKITKRGQNVTFRCDPISEHNRLYWYRQTLGQGPEFLTYFQNEAQLEKSRLLSDRFSAERPKGSFSTLEIQRTEQGDSAMYLCASSRDGGDYGYTFGSGTRLTVV.

This clonotype was detected a few times. V usage is TRBV10-3 and J usage is TRBJ1-2; 10 nucleotides match TRBD1. This CDR3 has 13 amino acids. The J segment lost 2 bases and the V segment lost 7 bases, leaving 1 base of the junction unmatched. CDR1 is ENHRY and CDR2 is SYGVKD in the germline V gene. CDR3 region: CAIKTGGNYGYTF. The DNA for the CDR3 is TGTGCCATCAAGACAGGGGGCAACTATGGCTACACCTTC.

This clonotype appeared many times. The J gene is TRBJ2-7, the V gene TRBV9; D remains unclear. CDR3 length: 15 residues. The germline V and J ends were trimmed by 3 bases and 4 bases, with 17 bases remaining between them. Germline assignment: CDR1 SGDLS and CDR2 YYNGEE. CDR3 DNA: TGTGCCAGCAGCGCCTACTTTGCACCCGAATACGAGCAGTACTTC. This gives the protein CASSAYFAPEYEQYF.

The chain couples TRBV24-1 to TRBJ1-2; D possibly corresponds to TRBD1 (6 bases). Germline V gene data show CDR1 as KGHDR and CDR2 as SFDVKD. This CDR3 spans 15 amino acids. Trimming removed 4 bases at V and 5 bases at J, with 16 bases between. For the CDR3, the DNA is TGTGCCACCAGTGACCGTAAACAGGGAACATATGGCTACACCTTC. Encoded protein: CATSDRKQGTYGYTF.

The chain employs TRBV20-1 and TRBJ2-3; TRBD2 matches at 7 bases. This CDR3 has 14 residues. CDR1 and CDR2 from the germline V gene are DFQATT and SNEGSKA (reference sequence). V gave up 4 bases and J gave up 4 bases; unmatched junction bases: 8. The CDR3 loop reads CSAKDRGSADTQYF. CDR3 nucleotide sequence: TGCAGTGCTAAGGATCGCGGGAGCGCAGATACGCAGTATTTT.

This clonotype was picked up a small number of times. At one end, the junction sequence differs from germline, possibly due to a read error. The chain is built from TRBV7-2 and TRBJ2-3, with 12 bases identical to TRBD2. CDR1 SGHTA and CDR2 FQGNSA come from the germline V gene. This CDR3 is built from 15 residues. CDR3 protein: CASSSGTSGLDTQYF. The CDR3 nucleotides read TGTGCTAGCAGCTCCGGGACTAGCGGGCTAGATACGCAGTATTTT. Full variable domain (rest looked up from reference TRBV7-2 and TRBJ2-3): GAGVSQSPSNKVTEKGKDVELRCDPISGHTALYWYRQSLGQGLEFLIYFQGNSAPDKSGLPSDRFSAERTGGSVSTLTIQRTQQEDSAVYLCASSSGTSGLDTQYFGPGTRLTVL.

The chain couples TRBV5-5 to TRBJ2-7, with 9 positions matching TRBD2. Germline V lookup: CDR1 SGHKS, CDR2 YYEKEE (reference sequence). V was pared by 4 bases and J by 7 bases, with 12 bases of the junction left unmatched. This CDR3 has 15 residues. DNA for the CDR3: TGTGCCAGCAGCCAAGTGGGGGCGGGGGGGCAGGAGCAGTACTTC. Translating it yields CASSQVGAGGQEQYF.

In its sample, this clonotype was seen once. The chain employs TRBV20-1 and TRBJ2-7, with no clear D. This CDR3 spans 14 amino acids. Trimming pared 1 base from V and 3 bases from J, leaving 13 bases between. The germline V gene encodes CDR1 DFQATT and CDR2 SNEGSKA (reference sequence). This chain's CDR3 is CSARGEGSHYEQYF. The CDR3 bases are TGCAGTGCTAGAGGGGAAGGAAGCCACTACGAGCAGTACTTC.

The V gene is TRBV5-1, the J gene TRBJ2-7; 7 bases align to TRBD2. V dropped 4 bases and J dropped 4; count of bases not matched to a gene: 8. The germline V gene encodes CDR1 SGHRS and CDR2 YFSETQ. This CDR3 is 14 amino acids long. CDR3 protein: CASSLYSGPYEQYF. Written as DNA, the CDR3 is TGCGCCAGCAGCCTCTATAGCGGGCCTTACGAGCAGTACTTC. The whole variable domain, filled in from reference TRBV5-1 and TRBJ2-7, reads KAGVTQTPRYLIKTRGQQVTLSCSPISGHRSVSWYQQTPGQGLQFLFEYFSETQRNKGNFPGRFSGRQFSNSRSEMNVSTLELGDSALYLCASSLYSGPYEQYFGPGTRLTVT.

This sequence joins TRBV20-1 and TRBJ2-7; D perhaps matches TRBD2 (5 bases). CDR1 and CDR2 (germline): DFQATT, SNEGSKA (reference sequence). V lost 2 bases to trimming and J lost 6 bases, with 14 bases between them. CDR3 length equals 13 residues. This CDR3 reads CSARLVGGIEQYF. CDR3 DNA sequence: TGCAGTGCTAGACTTGTCGGAGGTATCGAGCAGTACTTC.

The chain combines TRBV7-9 with TRBJ2-1; D is possibly TRBD2 (6 bases). This CDR3 is built from 19 residues. V was shortened by 1 base and J by 0 bases, with 19 bases between the two germline ends. CDR1 is SEHNR and CDR2 is FQNEAQ in the germline V gene (reference sequence). In DNA form, the CDR3 reads TGTGCCAGCAGCTTAGTGTTGGGAGGAGCCCCGAGCTCCTACAATGAGCAGTTCTTC. Translation gives CASSLVLGGAPSSYNEQFF.

The genes are TRBV20-1 and TRBJ1-1; unclear D gene. The V and J ends lost 0 bases and 1 base respectively, with 9 bases between them. The CDR3 totals 14 residues. CDR1 DFQATT and CDR2 SNEGSKA come from the germline V gene (reference sequence). The CDR3 DNA reads as TGCAGTGCTAGAGAAATCACGACGAACACTGAAGCTTTCTTT. This sequence encodes CSAREITTNTEAFF.

This clonotype was seen a single time. The chain couples TRBV7-9 to TRBJ2-2; D remains ambiguous. This CDR3 region has 13 residues. Germline loops: CDR1 SEHNR, CDR2 FQNEAQ (reference sequence). Trimming removed 5 bases at V and 7 bases at J, with 11 bases between. CDR3 amino acids: CASSPPADGELFF. For the CDR3, the DNA is TGTGCCAGCAGCCCCCCGGCGGACGGGGAGCTGTTTTTT.

This clonotype has more than one count but fewer than ten. The chain joins TRBV19 to TRBJ2-5; weak D call: TRBD2 (6 bases). The CDR3 has 13 amino acids. CDR1 is LNHDA and CDR2 is SQIVND in the germline V gene (reference sequence). The V gene lost 2 bases and the J gene lost 5 bases, with 9 bases spanning the gap. CDR3 amino acids: CASSISRGETQYF. DNA for the CDR3: TGTGCCAGTAGTATATCTCGGGGGGAGACCCAGTACTTC.

The chain combines TRBV20-1 with TRBJ1-2; 8 bases are a match to TRBD1. In germline, CDR1 is DFQATT, CDR2 SNEGSKA (reference sequence). V was pared by 8 bases and J by 6 bases, with 11 bases of the junction left unmatched. The CDR3 has 13 residues. The CDR3 loop is CSPWDRNYNGYTF. The DNA for the CDR3 is TGCAGTCCTTGGGACAGGAATTACAATGGCTACACCTTC.